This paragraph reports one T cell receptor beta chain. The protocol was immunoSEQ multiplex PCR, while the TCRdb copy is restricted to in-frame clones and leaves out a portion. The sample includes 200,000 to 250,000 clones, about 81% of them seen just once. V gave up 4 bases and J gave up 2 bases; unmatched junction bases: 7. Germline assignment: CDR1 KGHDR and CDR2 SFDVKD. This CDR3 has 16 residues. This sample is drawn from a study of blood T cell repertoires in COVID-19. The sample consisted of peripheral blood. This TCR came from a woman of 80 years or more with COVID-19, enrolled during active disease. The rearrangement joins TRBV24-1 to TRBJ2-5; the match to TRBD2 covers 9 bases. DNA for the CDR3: TGTGCCACCAGTGACCCCCCGGCGGGAGGGCAAGAGACCCAGTACTTC. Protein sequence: CATSDPPAGGQETQYF.